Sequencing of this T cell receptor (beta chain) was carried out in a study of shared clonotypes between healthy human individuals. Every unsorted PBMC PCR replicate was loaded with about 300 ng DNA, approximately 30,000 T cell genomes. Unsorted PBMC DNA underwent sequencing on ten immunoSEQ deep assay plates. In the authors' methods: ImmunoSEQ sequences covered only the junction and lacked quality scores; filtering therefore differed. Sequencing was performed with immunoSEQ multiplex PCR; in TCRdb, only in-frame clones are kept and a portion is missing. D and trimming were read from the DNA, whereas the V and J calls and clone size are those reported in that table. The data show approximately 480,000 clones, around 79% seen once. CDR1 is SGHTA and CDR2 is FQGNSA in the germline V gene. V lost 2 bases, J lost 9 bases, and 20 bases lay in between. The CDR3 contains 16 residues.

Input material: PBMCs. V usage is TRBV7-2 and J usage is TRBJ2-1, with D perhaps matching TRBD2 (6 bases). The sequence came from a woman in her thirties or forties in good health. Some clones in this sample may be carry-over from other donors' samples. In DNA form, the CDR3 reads TGTGCCAGCAGCTTACGGGCCGTTTTGAGCGGGTCTGAGCAGTTCTTC. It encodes CASSLRAVLSGSEQFF.